The present entry profiles one T cell receptor beta chain with its context. The protocol was immunoSEQ multiplex PCR, while the TCRdb copy is restricted to in-frame clones and leaves out a portion. Found here are about 310,000 clones, approximately 90% of them singletons; the top ten hold roughly 2%. The data were taken from a study of blood T cell repertoires in COVID-19. Sequenced material: peripheral blood. The TCR sequence derives from a man between 18 and 29 years old with active or convalescent COVID-19.

The CDR3 spells CASSYSLSGAAQPQHF. The CDR3 DNA reads as TGTGCCAGCAGTTACTCGCTATCAGGGGCTGCCCAGCCCCAGCATTTT. The rearrangement joins TRBV6-6 to TRBJ1-5, with a weak D call TRBD1 (6 bases). CDR3 size: 16 residues. The germline V gene has CDR1 MNHNY and CDR2 SVGAGI (reference sequence). Trimming shortened V by 0 bases and J by 7 bases, and 16 bases separated the two germline ends.